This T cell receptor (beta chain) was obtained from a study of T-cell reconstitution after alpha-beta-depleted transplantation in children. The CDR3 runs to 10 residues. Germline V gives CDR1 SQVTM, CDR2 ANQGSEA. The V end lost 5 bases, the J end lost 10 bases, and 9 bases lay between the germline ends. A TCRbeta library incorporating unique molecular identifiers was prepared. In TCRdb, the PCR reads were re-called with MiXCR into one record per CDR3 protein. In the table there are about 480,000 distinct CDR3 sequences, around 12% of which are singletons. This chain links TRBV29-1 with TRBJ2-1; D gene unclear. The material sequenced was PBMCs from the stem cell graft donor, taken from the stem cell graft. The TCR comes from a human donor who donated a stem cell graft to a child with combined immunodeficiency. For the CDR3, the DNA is TGCAGCGTTTTATGGAGCGAGCAGTTCTTC. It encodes CSVLWSEQFF.